Listed here are 32 T cell receptor beta chains from one sample, sequenced in a study of T cells after posttransplantation cyclophosphamide (dated by TCRdb to between 2015 and 2016). Receptor libraries were prepared by the immunoSEQ multiplex PCR assay. TCRdb obtained this table from immuneACCESS and retained in-frame rearrangements with V and J assigned. These tables miss some clones; where compared with another copy, unresolved V genes account for less than half of the shortfall, and the remainder is unexplained. Within this sample are 66,000 or so clones, with 90% to 95% of them counted one time only. The top ten constitute 2.5% to 3% of the sample. Sample: PBMCs. The source is a woman aged 25-40 years in good health and a related stem cell transplant donor.

In DNA, the CDR3 is TGCGCCAGCAGCCAAGATCAGGGAGCTAACTATGGCTACACCTTC. Protein: CASSQDQGANYGYTF. This chain joins TRBV4-3 and TRBJ1-2, with D possibly being TRBD1 (5 bases). The CDR3 consists of 15 residues. The ends were cut back, 0 bases at V and 0 bases at J, with 8 bases in the middle. Germline values: CDR1 LGHNA, CDR2 YSLEER.

This clone was detected only once. This chain links TRBV5-4 with TRBJ2-5, with no clear D. The V gene's germline CDR1 is SGHNT and CDR2 YYREEE (reference sequence). There are 13 residues in the CDR3. V gave up 3 bases and J gave up 1 base, with 7 bases separating them. CDR3 coding DNA: TGTGCCAGCAGCTCCGTCATCCAAGAGACCCAGTACTTC. Translated, it gives CASSSVIQETQYF.

The CDR3 protein is CASSPYQGTTNYGYTF. The DNA of the CDR3 is TGTGCCAGCTCACCCTACCAGGGAACAACCAACTATGGCTACACCTTC. J is TRBJ1-2 and V is TRBV18, with D possibly TRBD1 on 5 matching bases. Germline assignment: CDR1 KGHSH and CDR2 LQKENI. The CDR3 sequence is 16 residues long. The V end lost 3 bases, the J end lost 2 bases, and 16 bases lay between the germline ends. Full variable domain (rest looked up from reference TRBV18 and TRBJ1-2): NAGVMQNPRHLVRRRGQEARLRCSPMKGHSHVYWYRQLPEEGLKFMVYLQKENIIDESGMPKERFSAEFPKEGPSILRIQQVVRGDSAAYFCASSPYQGTTNYGYTFGSGTRLTVV.

As regards this clone: Other nucleotide sequences in the sample specify the same CDR3. V is TRBV5-1 and J is TRBJ1-2; D call uncertain. There are 13 residues in the CDR3. From germline, CDR1 is SGHRS and CDR2 YFSETQ. V was shortened by 0 bases and J by 1 base, with 4 bases between the two germline ends. The CDR3 protein is CASSLADNYGYTF. Here the CDR3 DNA reads TGCGCCAGCAGCTTGGCAGATAACTATGGCTACACCTTC.

A single count supports this clone. The chain carries TRBV11-3 and TRBJ2-3; maybe TRBD1 (5 bases). The CDR3 length is 14 residues. Germline CDR1 SGHNT, CDR2 YENEEA. Trimming cost V 1 base and J 1 base, with 6 bases left between them. The CDR3 coding sequence is TGTGCCAGCAGCTTAGGGGGCCGCACAGATACGCAGTATTTT. This sequence encodes CASSLGGRTDTQYF.

The chain joins TRBV27 to TRBJ1-1; no clear D. This CDR3 has 13 amino acids. Germline assignment: CDR1 MNHEY and CDR2 SMNVEV (reference sequence). Trimming removed 5 bases at V and 0 bases at J, with 7 bases between. The CDR3 is CASSPYLNTEAFF. The CDR3 DNA follows: TGTGCCAGCAGTCCTTATCTGAACACTGAAGCTTTCTTT.

The V call is TRBV5-6, the J call TRBJ1-1; 9 positions agree with TRBD1. The ends lost 3 bases at V and 1 base at J; junction bases unmatched: 10. Per germline, CDR1 SGHDT and CDR2 YYEEEE. The CDR3 length is 17 residues. The CDR3 bases are TGTGCCAGCAGCTCCTTTGACAGGACAGGGGAGAACACTGAAGCTTTCTTT. It translates to CASSSFDRTGENTEAFF.

The chain combines TRBV6-5 with TRBJ1-1, with 7 nucleotides matching TRBD1. The junction had 5 bases not matched to a gene; V was cut back by 6 bases and J by 1 base. Germline-derived CDR1 and CDR2 are MNHEY and SVGAGI. The CDR3 length is 14 residues. CDR3 in amino acids: CASRTGTANTEAFF. The CDR3 bases are TGTGCCAGCAGAACCGGGACAGCGAACACTGAAGCTTTCTTT.

The J gene is TRBJ1-1, the V gene TRBV14; D ambiguous. The CDR3 loop spans 16 amino acids. Germline V CDR1 and CDR2: SGHDN, FVKESK. V lost 0 bases and J 2 bases, leaving 13 bases between the germline ends. CDR3 DNA: TGTGCCAGCAGCCAAGACGGACCCCGGGCAAACACTGAAGCTTTCTTT. It specifies CASSQDGPRANTEAFF. Together with reference TRBV14 and TRBJ1-1, the CDR3 gives the full variable domain: EAGVTQFPSHSVIEKGQTVTLRCDPISGHDNLYWYRRVMGKEIKFLLHFVKESKQDESGMPNNRFLAERTGGTYSTLKVQPAELEDSGVYFCASSQDGPRANTEAFFGQGTRLTVV.

The chain carries TRBV7-9 and TRBJ1-5; D is possibly TRBD1 (5 bases). The V and J ends lost 2 bases and 0 bases respectively, with 14 bases between them. The CDR3 runs 17 residues. CDR1 is SEHNR, CDR2 FQNEAQ, per germline (reference sequence). DNA of the CDR3: TGTGCCAGCAGCTTAAGGGGAGCAGGTAATAGCAATCAGCCCCAGCATTTT. This codes for CASSLRGAGNSNQPQHF.

The chain couples TRBV27 to TRBJ2-1; TRBD1 matches 8 bases. The CDR3 runs to 15 residues. Looked up from germline, CDR1 is MNHEY and CDR2 is SMNVEV (reference sequence). V gave up 6 bases and J gave up 6 bases; unmatched junction bases: 10. This chain's CDR3 is CASRADRGLFNEQFF. CDR3 nucleotides: TGTGCCAGCAGGGCAGACAGGGGACTGTTCAATGAGCAGTTCTTC.

The chain employs TRBV6-6 and TRBJ2-2; D remains unclear. The V gene lost 5 bases and the J gene lost 3 bases, with 10 bases spanning the gap. From germline, CDR1 is MNHNY and CDR2 SVGAGI (reference sequence). The CDR3 spans 14 residues. The CDR3 DNA sequence: TGTGCCAGCAGTCGTCACGGCGACACCGGGGAGCTGTTTTTT. Its protein is CASSRHGDTGELFF.

The chain employs TRBV4-2 and TRBJ2-6; no clear D gene. V dropped 1 base and J dropped 1 base, with 5 bases sitting between them. In germline, CDR1 is LGHNA, CDR2 YNFKEQ. The CDR3 length is 15 residues. CDR3 nucleotides: TGTGCCAGCAGCCAAGCGGGTTCTGGGGCCAACGTCCTGACTTTC. It yields the protein CASSQAGSGANVLTF.

The chain employs TRBV6-1 and TRBJ1-4; the D is unclear. CDR3 length: 15 amino acids. Germline loops: CDR1 MNHNS, CDR2 SASEGT. The V end was cut by 6 bases, the J end by 8 bases, with 19 bases between. The DNA of the CDR3 is TGTGCCAGCAGGACCTTTAGGACCCAACGGGAAAAACTGTTTTTT. Translation: CASRTFRTQREKLFF.

The V call is TRBV5-6, the J call TRBJ1-2, with unresolved D. Germline V gene lookup returns CDR1 SGHDT and CDR2 YYEEEE. This CDR3 contains 15 residues. The ends were cut back, 1 base at V and 4 bases at J, with 14 bases in the middle. CDR3 nucleotide sequence: TGTGCCAGCAGCTTGTTGGTTCGAGATTCCTATGGCTACACCTTC. This gives the protein CASSLLVRDSYGYTF.

The CDR3 DNA is TGTGCCAGCAGCGCTAATGCAGGGGGGAGCTATGGCTACACCTTC. It codes for CASSANAGGSYGYTF. This rearrangement joins TRBV7-6 to TRBJ1-2, with TRBD1 identical over 7 bases. From germline, CDR1 is SGHVS and CDR2 FNYEAQ. Trimming removed 5 bases from V and 4 bases from J; junction bases left unmatched: 10. The CDR3 spans 15 residues.

This chain joins TRBV6-5 and TRBJ1-6; D not resolved. Germline V gene data show CDR1 as MNHEY and CDR2 as SVGAGI. The CDR3 is 13 amino acids. Trimming pared 6 bases from V and 8 bases from J, leaving 11 bases between. In nucleotides, the CDR3 is TGTGCCAGCAGGAGAGGGATTGATTCACCCCTCCACTTT. It encodes CASRRGIDSPLHF.

The chain carries TRBV7-9 and TRBJ1-1; D might be TRBD1 (5 bases). CDR3 length: 13 residues. The V end was cut by 3 bases, the J end by 6 bases, with 11 bases between. The V gene's germline CDR1 is SEHNR and CDR2 FQNEAQ (reference sequence). This CDR3 is CASSLSGDSEAFF. The CDR3 bases are TGTGCCAGCAGCTTGTCCGGGGACTCTGAAGCTTTCTTT.

The V call is TRBV29-1, the J call TRBJ1-1; TRBD1 aligns across 11 bases. The CDR3 totals 12 residues. Trimming removed 1 base from V and 10 bases from J; junction bases left unmatched: 2. Germline V lookup: CDR1 SQVTM, CDR2 ANQGSEA. The CDR3 spells CSVEGGQGAAFF. For the CDR3, the DNA is TGCAGCGTTGAAGGCGGACAGGGGGCAGCTTTCTTT.

The V gene is TRBV5-1, the J gene TRBJ1-2; possible D gene TRBD1, 5 bases. V was trimmed by 4 bases and J by 1 base, leaving 17 bases between them. Germline values: CDR1 SGHRS, CDR2 YFSETQ. The CDR3 totals 16 residues. The CDR3 region is CASSPLDRPINYGYTF. In DNA form, the CDR3 reads TGCGCCAGCAGCCCCCTCGACAGACCAATTAACTATGGCTACACCTTC.

This rearrangement joins TRBV5-1 to TRBJ2-1; TRBD1 matches at 8 bases. With V trimmed by 0 bases and J by 8 bases, 7 bases remained unmatched. CDR1 and CDR2 from the germline V gene are SGHRS and YFSETQ. This CDR3 contains 15 residues. CDR3: CASSLGTGRLDEQFF. For the CDR3, the DNA is TGCGCCAGCAGCTTGGGGACAGGGAGGCTAGATGAGCAGTTCTTC.

In its sample, this clone was seen once. This chain connects TRBV7-8 to TRBJ2-5, with TRBD1 matching over 7 bases. V dropped 5 bases and J dropped 5; count of bases not matched to a gene: 11. Germline lookup yields CDR1 SGHVS and CDR2 FQNEAQ. This CDR3 has 15 residues. For the CDR3, the DNA is TGTGCCAGCAGCCTAAGACAGGGCCCAAGTGAGACCCAGTACTTC. Its translation is CASSLRQGPSETQYF.

The V and J genes are TRBV27 and TRBJ2-1; D possibly matches TRBD1 or TRBD2 (5 bases each). The CDR3 runs to 13 residues. CDR1 is MNHEY and CDR2 is SMNVEV in the germline V gene (reference sequence). The V gene lost 7 bases and the J gene lost 9 bases, with 16 bases spanning the gap. The CDR3 here is CASTKMAGGEQFF. The CDR3 bases are TGTGCCAGCACTAAGATGGCTGGGGGTGAGCAGTTCTTC.

This chain uses TRBV7-2 with TRBJ2-1; 14 bases align to TRBD2. V dropped 5 bases and J dropped 8; count of bases not matched to a gene: 5. The CDR3 extends over 15 amino acids. CDR1 and CDR2 from the germline V gene are SGHTA and FQGNSA. The CDR3 DNA reads as TGTGCCAGCAGCGGAGGACTAGCGGGGGGATATGAGCAGTTCTTC. This sequence encodes CASSGGLAGGYEQFF.

This chain connects TRBV18 to TRBJ2-5; 9 bases align to TRBD1. Germline V gene data show CDR1 as KGHSH and CDR2 as LQKENI. V shed 3 bases, J shed 1 base, and the junction held 9 bases outside the gene matches. This CDR3 has 17 residues. CDR3 DNA: TGTGCCAGCTCACCGACCAGGACAGGGGAGTCCCAAGAGACCCAGTACTTC. Protein: CASSPTRTGESQETQYF.

The chain recombines TRBV6-1 with TRBJ1-6; D is possibly TRBD1 (5 bases). The ends were cut back, 5 bases at V and 7 bases at J, with 15 bases in the middle. Germline V gives CDR1 MNHNS, CDR2 SASEGT. This CDR3 region has 15 residues. The CDR3 here is CASSIGRGSNSPLHF. CDR3 DNA: TGTGCCAGCAGTATTGGCCGGGGCTCCAATTCACCCCTCCACTTT.

V usage is TRBV6-1 and J usage is TRBJ1-5; D is undetermined. CDR1 is MNHNS, CDR2 SASEGT, per germline. V was trimmed by 2 bases and J by 5 bases, leaving 10 bases between them. The CDR3 is 14 amino acids. The CDR3 DNA is TGTGCCAGCAGTGAATTGGCAGTCTATCAGCCCCAGCATTTT. This translates into CASSELAVYQPQHF.

J is TRBJ2-2 and V is TRBV5-1, with 10 bases matching TRBD1. V shed 0 bases, J shed 5 bases, and the junction held 1 base outside the gene matches. Germline V CDR1 and CDR2: SGHRS, YFSETQ. The CDR3 has 15 residues. CDR3 region: CASSLGDRGTGELFF. CDR3 nucleotide sequence: TGCGCCAGCAGCTTGGGGGACAGGGGAACCGGGGAGCTGTTTTTT.

This chain connects TRBV30 to TRBJ2-7; D possibly matches TRBD1 or TRBD2 (5 bases each). V lost 5 bases, J lost 4 bases, and 18 bases lay in between. Germline V gene data show CDR1 as GTSNPN and CDR2 as SVGIG (reference sequence). The CDR3 is 14 amino acids. The CDR3 loop reads CAWGDPRFPYEQYF. CDR3 DNA: TGTGCCTGGGGGGACCCCCGTTTTCCATACGAGCAGTACTTC.

This chain joins TRBV27 and TRBJ2-7; D gene uncertain. Germline CDR1 MNHEY, CDR2 SMNVEV (reference sequence). The CDR3 length is 14 residues. Trimming stripped 6 bases from V and 2 bases from J, with 14 bases between. The CDR3 DNA follows: TGTGCCAGCAGGATAAACACAGAAGCCTACGAGCAGTACTTC. Translating gives CASRINTEAYEQYF.

This clone is a singleton in its sample. The rearrangement joins TRBV6-5 to TRBJ1-4; 8 positions agree with TRBD1. After removal of 6 bases from V and 5 bases from J, the junction contained 5 bases not matched to a gene. CDR1 and CDR2 (germline): MNHEY, SVGAGI. The CDR3 contains 14 residues. The CDR3 DNA reads as TGTGCCAGCAGGGACAGGGAATCGAATGAAAAACTGTTTTTT. Translation gives CASRDRESNEKLFF.

V is TRBV19 and J is TRBJ1-2; perhaps TRBD1 as D (5 bases). This CDR3 spans 13 amino acids. Germline-derived CDR1 and CDR2 are LNHDA and SQIVND (reference sequence). The ends were cut back, 8 bases at V and 3 bases at J, with 13 bases in the middle. CDR3 coding DNA: TGTGCCAGTCTCGGGGCCACTTACTATGGCTACACCTTC. This gives the protein CASLGATYYGYTF. Full variable domain (remainder filled in from reference TRBV19 and TRBJ1-2): DGGITQSPKYLFRKEGQNVTLSCEQNLNHDAMYWYRQDPGQGLRLIYYSQIVNDFQKGDIAEGYSVSREKKESFPLTVTSAQKNPTAFYLCASLGATYYGYTFGSGTRLTVV.